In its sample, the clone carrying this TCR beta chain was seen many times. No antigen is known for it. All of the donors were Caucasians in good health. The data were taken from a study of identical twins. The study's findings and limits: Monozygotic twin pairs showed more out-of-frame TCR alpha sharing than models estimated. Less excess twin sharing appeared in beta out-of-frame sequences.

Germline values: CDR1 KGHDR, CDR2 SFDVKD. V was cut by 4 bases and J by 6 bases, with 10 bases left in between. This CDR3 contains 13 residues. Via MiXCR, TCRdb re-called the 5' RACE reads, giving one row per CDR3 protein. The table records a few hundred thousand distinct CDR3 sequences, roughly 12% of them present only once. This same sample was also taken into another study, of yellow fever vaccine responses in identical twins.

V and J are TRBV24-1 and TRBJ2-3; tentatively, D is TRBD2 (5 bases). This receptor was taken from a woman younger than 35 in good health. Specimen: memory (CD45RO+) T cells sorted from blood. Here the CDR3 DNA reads TGTGCCACCAGTGAACAAAGGAGGGATACGCAGTATTTT. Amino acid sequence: CATSEQRRDTQYF.